The clone carrying this T cell receptor (beta chain) was picked up a small number of times. What it recognizes is unknown. V was pared by 7 bases and J by 0 bases, with 15 bases between. Looked up from germline, CDR1 is SNHLY and CDR2 is FYNNEI. CDR3 size: 15 residues. There were healthy Caucasian individuals from Russia, aged about 6 to 100, serving as donors. With each sample, at least 5 micrograms of total RNA were extracted. The sample is drawn from a study of blood T cells in healthy people across ages. Notes on the study in general: Whereas aged donors had fewer naive CD4+ cells, long-lived donors had more of them and higher diversity.

A sample-barcoded 5' primer and a J-beta primer mix were used in a second PCR of about 6 to 12 cycles. Paired-end reads containing CDR3 totaled no fewer than 3 million for each sample. TCRdb re-called the 5' RACE reads with MiXCR, one entry per CDR3 protein. The sample lists 1.6 million or so distinct CDR3 sequences; 30% to 40% were seen once. Sequencing was carried out using blood. J is TRBJ1-1 and V is TRBV2; no clear D gene. The sequence derives from a woman in her 30s in good health. The CDR3 coding sequence is TGTGCCAGCATCCCCGTGATAGGAATGAACACTGAAGCTTTCTTT. It encodes CASIPVIGMNTEAFF.